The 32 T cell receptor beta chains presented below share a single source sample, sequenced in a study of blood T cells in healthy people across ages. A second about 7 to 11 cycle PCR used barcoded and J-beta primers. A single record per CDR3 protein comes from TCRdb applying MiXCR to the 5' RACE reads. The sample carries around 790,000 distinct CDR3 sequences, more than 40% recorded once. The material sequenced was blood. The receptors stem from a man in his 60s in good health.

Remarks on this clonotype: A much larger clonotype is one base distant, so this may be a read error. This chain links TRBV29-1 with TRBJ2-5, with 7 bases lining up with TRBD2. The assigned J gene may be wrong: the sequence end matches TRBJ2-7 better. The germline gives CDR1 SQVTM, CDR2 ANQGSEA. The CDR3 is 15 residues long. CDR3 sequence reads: CGVWTHGTKTYEQYF. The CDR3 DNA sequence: TGCGGCGTTTGGACACACGGGACTAAAACCTACGAGCAGTACTTC.

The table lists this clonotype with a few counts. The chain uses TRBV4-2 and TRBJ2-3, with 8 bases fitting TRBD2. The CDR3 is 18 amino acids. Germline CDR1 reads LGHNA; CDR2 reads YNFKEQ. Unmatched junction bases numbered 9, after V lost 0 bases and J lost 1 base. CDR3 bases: TGTGCCAGCAGCCAAGAGGGAGCGGGGGCCCCAGGCACAGATACGCAGTATTTT. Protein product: CASSQEGAGAPGTDTQYF.

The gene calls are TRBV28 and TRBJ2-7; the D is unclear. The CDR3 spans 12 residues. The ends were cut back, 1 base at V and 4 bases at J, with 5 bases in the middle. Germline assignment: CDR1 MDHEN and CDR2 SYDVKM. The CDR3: CASSLLDYEQYF. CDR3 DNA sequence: TGTGCCAGCAGTTTATTGGATTACGAGCAGTACTTC.

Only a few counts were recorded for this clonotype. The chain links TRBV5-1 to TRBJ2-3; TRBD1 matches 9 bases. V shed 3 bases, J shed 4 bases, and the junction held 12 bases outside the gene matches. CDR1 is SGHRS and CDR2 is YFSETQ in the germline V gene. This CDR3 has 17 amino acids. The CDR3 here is CASSSPRTGVLPDTQYF. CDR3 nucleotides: TGCGCCAGCAGCTCTCCCCGGACAGGGGTTCTACCAGATACGCAGTATTTT.

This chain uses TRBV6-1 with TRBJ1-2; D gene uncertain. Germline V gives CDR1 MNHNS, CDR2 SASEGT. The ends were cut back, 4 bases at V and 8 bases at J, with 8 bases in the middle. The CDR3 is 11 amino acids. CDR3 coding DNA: TGTGCCAGCAGTGTCCTGGAGGGCTACACCTTC. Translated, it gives CASSVLEGYTF.

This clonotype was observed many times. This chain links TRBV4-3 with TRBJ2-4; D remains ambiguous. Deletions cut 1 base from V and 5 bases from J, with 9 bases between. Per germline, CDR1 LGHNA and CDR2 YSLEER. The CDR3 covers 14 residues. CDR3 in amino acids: CASSQVGRQNIQYF. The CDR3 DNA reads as TGCGCCAGCAGCCAAGTGGGCAGACAAAACATTCAGTACTTC.

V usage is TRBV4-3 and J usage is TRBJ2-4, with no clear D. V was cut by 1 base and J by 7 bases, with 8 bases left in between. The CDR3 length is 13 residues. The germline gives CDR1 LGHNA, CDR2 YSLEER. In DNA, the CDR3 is TGCGCCAGCAGCCAAGTGGGCAGGAACATTCAGTACTTC. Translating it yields CASSQVGRNIQYF.

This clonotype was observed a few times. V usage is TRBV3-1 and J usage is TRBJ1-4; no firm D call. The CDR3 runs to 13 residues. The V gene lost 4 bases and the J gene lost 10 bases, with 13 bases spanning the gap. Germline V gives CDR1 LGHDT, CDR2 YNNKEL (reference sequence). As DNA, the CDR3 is TGTGCCAGCAGCCCCCAGGACGGAGCAAAACTGTTTTTT. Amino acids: CASSPQDGAKLFF. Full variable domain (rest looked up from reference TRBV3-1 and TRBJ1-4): DTAVSQTPKYLVTQMGNDKSIKCEQNLGHDTMYWYKQDSKKFLKIMFSYNNKELIINETVPNRFSPKSPDKAHLNLHINSLELGDSAVYFCASSPQDGAKLFFGSGTQLSVL.

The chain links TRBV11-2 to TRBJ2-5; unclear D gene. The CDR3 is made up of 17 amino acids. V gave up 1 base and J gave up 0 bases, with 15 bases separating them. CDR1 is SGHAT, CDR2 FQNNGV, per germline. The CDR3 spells CASSLGRQQPYQETQYF. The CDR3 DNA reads TGTGCCAGCAGCTTAGGTCGACAACAACCCTACCAAGAGACCCAGTACTTC. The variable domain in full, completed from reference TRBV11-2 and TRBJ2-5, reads EAGVAQSPRYKIIEKRQSVAFWCNPISGHATLYWYQQILGQGPKLLIQFQNNGVVDDSQLPKDRFSAERLKGVDSTLKIQPAKLEDSAVYLCASSLGRQQPYQETQYFGPGTRLLVL.

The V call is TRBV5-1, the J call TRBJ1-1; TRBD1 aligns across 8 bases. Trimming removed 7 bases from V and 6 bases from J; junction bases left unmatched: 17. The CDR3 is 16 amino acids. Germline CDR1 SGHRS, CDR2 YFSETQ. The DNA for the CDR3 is TGCGCCAGCTCGTCTGGCCGACAGGGGATTTTCGCTGAAGCTTTCTTT. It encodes CASSSGRQGIFAEAFF.

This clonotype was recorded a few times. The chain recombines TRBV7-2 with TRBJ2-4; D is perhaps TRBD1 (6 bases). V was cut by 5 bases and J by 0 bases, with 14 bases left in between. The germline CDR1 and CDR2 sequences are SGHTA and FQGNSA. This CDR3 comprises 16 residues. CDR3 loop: CASSTRDNLAKNIQYF. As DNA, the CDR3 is TGTGCCAGCAGCACACGGGACAATCTAGCCAAAAACATTCAGTACTTC. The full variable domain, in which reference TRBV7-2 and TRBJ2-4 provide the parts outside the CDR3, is GAGVSQSPSNKVTEKGKDVELRCDPISGHTALYWYRQSLGQGLEFLIYFQGNSAPDKSGLPSDRFSAERTGGSVSTLTIQRTQQEDSAVYLCASSTRDNLAKNIQYFGAGTRLSVL.

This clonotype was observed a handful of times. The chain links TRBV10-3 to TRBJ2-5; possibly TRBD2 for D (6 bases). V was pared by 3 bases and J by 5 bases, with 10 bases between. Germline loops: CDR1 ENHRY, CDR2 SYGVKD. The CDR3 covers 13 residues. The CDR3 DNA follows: TGTGCCATCAGTGAAGGAGGGGCCGAGACCCAGTACTTC. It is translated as CAISEGGAETQYF.

The DNA of the CDR3 is TGTGCCAGCGGGGACAGGGACGTCACTAACTATGGCTACACCTTC. It codes for CASGDRDVTNYGYTF. This chain joins TRBV6-5 and TRBJ1-2; 9 bases are shared with TRBD1. The CDR3 contains 15 residues. The V gene end was trimmed by 8 bases and the J gene end by 0 bases; junction bases not matched to a gene: 7. CDR1 MNHEY and CDR2 SVGAGI come from the germline V gene.

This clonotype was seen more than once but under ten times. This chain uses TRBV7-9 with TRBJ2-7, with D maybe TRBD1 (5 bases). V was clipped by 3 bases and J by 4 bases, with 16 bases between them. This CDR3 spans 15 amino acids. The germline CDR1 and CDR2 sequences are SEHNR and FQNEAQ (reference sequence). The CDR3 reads CASSFPGAGKYEQYF. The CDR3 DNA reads TGTGCCAGCAGCTTCCCTGGGGCAGGCAAATACGAGCAGTACTTC. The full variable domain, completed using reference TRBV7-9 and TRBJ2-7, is DTGVSQNPRHKITKRGQNVTFRCDPISEHNRLYWYRQTLGQGPEFLTYFQNEAQLEKSRLLSDRFSAERPKGSFSTLEIQRTEQGDSAMYLCASSFPGAGKYEQYFGPGTRLTVT.

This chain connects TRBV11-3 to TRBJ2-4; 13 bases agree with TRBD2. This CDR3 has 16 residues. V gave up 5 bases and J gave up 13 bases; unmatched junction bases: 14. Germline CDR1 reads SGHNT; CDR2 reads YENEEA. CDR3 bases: TGTGCCAGCAGCCCGGGACTAGCGGGGCCGTCTAGAGAGCAGTACTTC. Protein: CASSPGLAGPSREQYF.

The CDR3 coding sequence is TGTGCCAGCAGCCAAGCGGCAGGGGTGTGGACTGAAGCTTTCTTT. Translated: CASSQAAGVWTEAFF. The chain links TRBV3-1 to TRBJ1-1, with TRBD1 as a possible D gene (6 bases). V was clipped by 1 base and J by 5 bases, with 14 bases between them. This CDR3 is 15 amino acids long. Germline V lookup: CDR1 LGHDT, CDR2 YNNKEL (reference sequence).

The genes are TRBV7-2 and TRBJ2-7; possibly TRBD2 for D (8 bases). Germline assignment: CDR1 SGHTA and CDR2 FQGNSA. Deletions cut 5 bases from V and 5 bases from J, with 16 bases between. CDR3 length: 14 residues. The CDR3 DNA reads TGTGCCAGCAGCCCGGGGGGGACAGTGAACGAGCAGTACTTC. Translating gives CASSPGGTVNEQYF. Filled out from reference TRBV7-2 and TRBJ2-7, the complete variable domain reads GAGVSQSPSNKVTEKGKDVELRCDPISGHTALYWYRQSLGQGLEFLIYFQGNSAPDKSGLPSDRFSAERTGGSVSTLTIQRTQQEDSAVYLCASSPGGTVNEQYFGPGTRLTVT.

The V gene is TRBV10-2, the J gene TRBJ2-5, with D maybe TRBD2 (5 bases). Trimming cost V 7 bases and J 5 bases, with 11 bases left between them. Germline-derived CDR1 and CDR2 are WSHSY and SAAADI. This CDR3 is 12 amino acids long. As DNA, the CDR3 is TGCGCCAGCAAGGACTTGGGGGAGACCCAGTACTTC. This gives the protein CASKDLGETQYF.

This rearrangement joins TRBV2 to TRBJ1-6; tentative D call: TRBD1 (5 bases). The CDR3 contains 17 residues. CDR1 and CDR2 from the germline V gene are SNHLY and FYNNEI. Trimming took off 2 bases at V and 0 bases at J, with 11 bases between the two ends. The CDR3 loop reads CASSEFPGSSYNSPLHF. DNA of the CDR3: TGTGCCAGCAGTGAATTCCCAGGGAGCTCCTATAATTCACCCCTCCACTTT.

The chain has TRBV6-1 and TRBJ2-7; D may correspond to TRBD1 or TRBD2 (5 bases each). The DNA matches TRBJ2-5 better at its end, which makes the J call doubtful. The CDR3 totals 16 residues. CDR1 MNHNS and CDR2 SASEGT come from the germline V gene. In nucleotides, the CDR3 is TGTGCCAGCAGCCACCTCACAGGAGGCGCATTGGAGACCCAGTACTTC. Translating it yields CASSHLTGGALETQYF.

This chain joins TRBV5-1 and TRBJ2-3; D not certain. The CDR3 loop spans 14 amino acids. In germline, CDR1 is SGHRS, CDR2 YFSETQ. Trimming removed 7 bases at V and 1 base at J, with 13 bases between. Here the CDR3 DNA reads TGCGCCAGCGGGGATGCACGCGGCACAGATACGCAGTATTTT. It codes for CASGDARGTDTQYF. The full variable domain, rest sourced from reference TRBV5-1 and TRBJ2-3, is KAGVTQTPRYLIKTRGQQVTLSCSPISGHRSVSWYQQTPGQGLQFLFEYFSETQRNKGNFPGRFSGRQFSNSRSEMNVSTLELGDSALYLCASGDARGTDTQYFGPGTRLTVL.

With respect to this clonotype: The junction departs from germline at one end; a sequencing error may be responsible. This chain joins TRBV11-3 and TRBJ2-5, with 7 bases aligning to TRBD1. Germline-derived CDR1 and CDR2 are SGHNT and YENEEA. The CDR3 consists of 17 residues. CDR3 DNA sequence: TGCGCCAGCAGCTTAGAAAACCGAGGGGACAGCCAAGAGACCCAGTACTTC. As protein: CASSLENRGDSQETQYF.

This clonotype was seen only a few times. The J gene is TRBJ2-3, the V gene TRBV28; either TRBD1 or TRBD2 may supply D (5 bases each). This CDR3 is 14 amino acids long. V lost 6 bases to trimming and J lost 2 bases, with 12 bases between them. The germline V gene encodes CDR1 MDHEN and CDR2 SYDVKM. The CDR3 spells CASRRDGTTDTQYF. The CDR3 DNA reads TGTGCCAGCAGGAGGGACGGAACCACAGATACGCAGTATTTT.

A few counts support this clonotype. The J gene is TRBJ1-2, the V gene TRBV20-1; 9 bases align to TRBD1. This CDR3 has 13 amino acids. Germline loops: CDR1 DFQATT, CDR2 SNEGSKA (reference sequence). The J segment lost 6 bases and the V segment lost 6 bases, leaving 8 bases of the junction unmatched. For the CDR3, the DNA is TGCAGTGCCTCGTGGACAGGGGTTAATGGCTACACCTTC. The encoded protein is CSASWTGVNGYTF.

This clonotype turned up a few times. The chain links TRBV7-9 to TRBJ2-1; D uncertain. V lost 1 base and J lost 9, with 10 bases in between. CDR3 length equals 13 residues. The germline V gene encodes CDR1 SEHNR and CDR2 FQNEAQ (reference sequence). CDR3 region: CASSLGGTGEQFF. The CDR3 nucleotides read TGTGCCAGCAGCTTAGGGGGAACGGGTGAGCAGTTCTTC.

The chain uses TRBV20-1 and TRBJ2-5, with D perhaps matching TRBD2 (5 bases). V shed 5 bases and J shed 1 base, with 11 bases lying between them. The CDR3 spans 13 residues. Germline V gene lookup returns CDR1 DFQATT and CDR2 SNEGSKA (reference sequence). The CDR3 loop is CSAGPRGQETQYF. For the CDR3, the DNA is TGCAGTGCTGGACCCCGGGGCCAAGAGACCCAGTACTTC.

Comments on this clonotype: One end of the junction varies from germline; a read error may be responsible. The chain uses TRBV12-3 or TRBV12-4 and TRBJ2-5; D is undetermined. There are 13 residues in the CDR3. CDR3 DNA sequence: TGCACCAGCAGTTTAACAGCTTCCTACGGGCAGTACTTC. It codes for CTSSLTASYGQYF.

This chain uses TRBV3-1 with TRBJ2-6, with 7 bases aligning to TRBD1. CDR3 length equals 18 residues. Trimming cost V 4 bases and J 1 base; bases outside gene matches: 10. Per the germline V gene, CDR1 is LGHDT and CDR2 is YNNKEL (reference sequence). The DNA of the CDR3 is TGTGCCAGCAGCCTAGCCCCGTGGGACAGATCTGGGGCCAACGTCCTGACTTTC. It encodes CASSLAPWDRSGANVLTF. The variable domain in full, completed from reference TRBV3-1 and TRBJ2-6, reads DTAVSQTPKYLVTQMGNDKSIKCEQNLGHDTMYWYKQDSKKFLKIMFSYNNKELIINETVPNRFSPKSPDKAHLNLHINSLELGDSAVYFCASSLAPWDRSGANVLTFGAGSRLTVL.

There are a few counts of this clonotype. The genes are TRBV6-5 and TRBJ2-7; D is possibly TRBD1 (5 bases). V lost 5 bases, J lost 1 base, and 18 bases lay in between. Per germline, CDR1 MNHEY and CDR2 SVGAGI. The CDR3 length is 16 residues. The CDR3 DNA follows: TGTGCCAGCAGTGTACAGGCCCCTCCGCGGTCCTACGAGCAGTACTTC. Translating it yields CASSVQAPPRSYEQYF.

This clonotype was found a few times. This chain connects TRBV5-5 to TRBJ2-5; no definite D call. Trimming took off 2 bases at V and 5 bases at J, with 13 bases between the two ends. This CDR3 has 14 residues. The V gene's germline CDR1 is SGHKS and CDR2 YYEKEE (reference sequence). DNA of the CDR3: TGTGCCAGCAGCTTAAAGAGGACCCAGGAGACCCAGTACTTC. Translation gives CASSLKRTQETQYF.

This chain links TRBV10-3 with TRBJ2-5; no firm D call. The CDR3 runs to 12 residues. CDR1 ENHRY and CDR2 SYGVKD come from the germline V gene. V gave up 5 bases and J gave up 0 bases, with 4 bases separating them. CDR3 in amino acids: CAISRDQETQYF. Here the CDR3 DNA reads TGTGCCATCAGTCGGGACCAAGAGACCCAGTACTTC.

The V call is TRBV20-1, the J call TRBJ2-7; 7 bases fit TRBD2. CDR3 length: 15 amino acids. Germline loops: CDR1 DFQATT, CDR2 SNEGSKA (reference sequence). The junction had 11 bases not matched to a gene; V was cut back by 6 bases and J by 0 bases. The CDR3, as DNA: TGCAGTGCCACTAGTTACGGGACTATCTCCTACGAGCAGTACTTC. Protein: CSATSYGTISYEQYF.